This T cell receptor (beta chain) was retrieved from a study of technical replicates of blood from a few donors. TCRdb keeps only in-frame clones here, not all; method: immunoSEQ multiplex PCR. The sample gives about 84,000 clones, 95% to 98% of which show up once; about 0.15% is in the top ten. In germline, CDR1 is SGHNT, CDR2 YYREEE (reference sequence). The CDR3 contains 15 residues. Trimming cost V 4 bases and J 6 bases; bases outside gene matches: 10. Material: T cells isolated from PBMCs. This TCR was sampled from a human donor in good health. The rearrangement joins TRBV5-4 to TRBJ2-1; 7 nucleotides match TRBD1. The CDR3 nucleotides read TGTGCCAGCAGCCAGCCCTTCCACAGGGGCAATGAGCAGTTCTTC. Translating gives CASSQPFHRGNEQFF.